This T cell receptor (beta chain) was sequenced in a study of OX40 agonist ivuxolimab in advanced cancers. The assay was immunoSEQ multiplex PCR, and TCRdb's table has in-frame clones only and misses some. The table has fewer than 55,000 clones, approximately 90% seen once. Study-level findings and limits: The work left the antigen specificity of expanded peripheral T cells undetermined.

On this clone: Its antigen remains unidentified. Within the sample, other DNA sequences also encode this same CDR3.

This TCR derives from an adult with an advanced solid tumor such as melanoma, head and neck, liver or kidney cancer. This specimen consisted of CD4+ or CD8+ T cells sorted from blood, obtained in a trial of the OX40 agonist ivuxolimab.

CDR3 residues: CASSPGTSGGYEQYF. In DNA, the CDR3 is TGCGCCAGCAGCCCCGGGACTAGCGGGGGGTACGAGCAGTACTTC. The chain carries TRBV5-1 and TRBJ2-7, with 15 bases that match TRBD2. The CDR3 runs 15 residues. J lost 4 bases, V lost 4 bases, and 3 bases had no gene match. Germline CDR1 SGHRS, CDR2 YFSETQ. Together with reference TRBV5-1 and TRBJ2-7, the CDR3 gives the full variable domain: KAGVTQTPRYLIKTRGQQVTLSCSPISGHRSVSWYQQTPGQGLQFLFEYFSETQRNKGNFPGRFSGRQFSNSRSEMNVSTLELGDSALYLCASSPGTSGGYEQYFGPGTRLTVT.